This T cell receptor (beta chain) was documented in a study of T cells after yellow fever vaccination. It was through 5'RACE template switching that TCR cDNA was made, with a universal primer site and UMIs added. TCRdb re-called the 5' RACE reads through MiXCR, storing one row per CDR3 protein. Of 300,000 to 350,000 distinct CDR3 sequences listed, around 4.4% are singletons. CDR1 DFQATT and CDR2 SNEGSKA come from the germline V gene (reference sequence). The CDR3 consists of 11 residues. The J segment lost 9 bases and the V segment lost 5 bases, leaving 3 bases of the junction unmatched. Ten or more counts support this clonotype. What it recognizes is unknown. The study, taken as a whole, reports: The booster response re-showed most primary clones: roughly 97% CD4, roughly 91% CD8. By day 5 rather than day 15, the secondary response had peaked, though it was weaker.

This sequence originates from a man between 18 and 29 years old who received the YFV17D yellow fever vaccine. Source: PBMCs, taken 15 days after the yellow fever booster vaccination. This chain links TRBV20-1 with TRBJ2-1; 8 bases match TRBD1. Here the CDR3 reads CSAAQGGEQFF. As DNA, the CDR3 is TGCAGTGCTGCACAGGGGGGTGAGCAGTTCTTC.